The 8 T cell receptor beta chains reported below all come from one sample, sequenced in a study of Ad26.COV2.S vaccination and SARS-CoV-2 variants. Some clones are missing from TCRdb's copy, which holds only in-frame ones; the method was immunoSEQ multiplex PCR. The sample holds roughly 350,000 clones, 88% seen once. Treatment specified: about 20 received Ad26.COV2.S at low or high dose, single or two shots; 5 received placebo; per-sample allocation not given. The study sampled participants on day 63 after the first vaccine or placebo injection. The material sequenced was peripheral blood, taken in a trial of Ad26.COV2.S vaccine versus placebo. These receptors all stem from a person between 18 and 59 years old who received the Ad26.COV2.S COVID-19 vaccine or a placebo.

With regard to this clone: Other DNA sequences of this sample code for an identical CDR3. The chain couples TRBV9 to TRBJ1-2; D call uncertain. The V end was cut by 3 bases, the J end by 8 bases, with 11 bases between. Germline CDR1 reads SGDLS; CDR2 reads YYNGEE. The CDR3 covers 12 residues. The CDR3, as DNA: TGTGCCAGCAGCGCGGGCCCCGGGGGCTACACCTTC. Protein product: CASSAGPGGYTF.

The rearrangement uses TRBV27 and TRBJ2-7; D perhaps matches TRBD2 (6 bases). Germline V gene data show CDR1 as MNHEY and CDR2 as SMNVEV (reference sequence). The CDR3 loop spans 17 amino acids. The ends were cut back, 8 bases at V and 3 bases at J, with 26 bases in the middle. The CDR3 nucleotides read TGTGCCAGCCAGGAAAGGACCCTTGCCCCGGGACTCTACGAGCAGTACTTC. Translating gives CASQERTLAPGLYEQYF.

The chain combines TRBV4-1 with TRBJ2-3, with 7 bases matching TRBD2. With 3 bases clipped from V and 3 bases from J, the junction kept 6 bases outside the gene matches. Per germline, CDR1 MGHRA and CDR2 YSYEKL. CDR3 length: 15 residues. The CDR3 region is CASSQAGVKTDTQYF. CDR3 sequence (DNA): TGCGCCAGCAGCCAGGCGGGAGTGAAAACAGATACGCAGTATTTT.

The chain has TRBV27 and TRBJ2-1, with D perhaps TRBD1 or TRBD2 (5 bases each). Germline assignment: CDR1 MNHEY and CDR2 SMNVEV (reference sequence). V lost 3 bases to trimming and J lost 0 bases, with 9 bases between them. CDR3 length: 15 residues. The CDR3 DNA follows: TGTGCCAGCAGTTTGGGGGAGAGCTCCTACAATGAGCAGTTCTTC. This gives the protein CASSLGESSYNEQFF.

V usage is TRBV11-3 and J usage is TRBJ1-4; D gene uncertain. Per germline, CDR1 SGHNT and CDR2 YENEEA. Deletions cut 6 bases from V and 3 bases from J, with 8 bases between. The length of the CDR3 is 13 residues. This chain's CDR3 is CASSGGANEKLFF. The CDR3 region has the DNA TGTGCCAGCAGTGGCGGAGCTAATGAAAAACTGTTTTTT.

This clone was found once. J is TRBJ2-2 and V is TRBV9; 7 bases map to TRBD2. This CDR3 is built from 18 residues. The germline V gene has CDR1 SGDLS and CDR2 YYNGEE. J was trimmed by 2 bases and V by 0 bases; bases with no gene match: 10. In DNA, the CDR3 is TGTGCCAGCAGCGTAGAAGGGCGGGGGACGGGCAACACCGGGGAGCTGTTTTTT. This codes for CASSVEGRGTGNTGELFF. Full variable domain (outside the CDR3, taken from reference TRBV9 and TRBJ2-2): DSGVTQTPKHLITATGQRVTLRCSPRSGDLSVYWYQQSLDQGLQFLIQYYNGEERAKGNILERFSAQQFPDLHSELNLSSLELGDSALYFCASSVEGRGTGNTGELFFGEGSRLTVL.

DNA for the CDR3: TGTGCCAGCGGTGCACCAGGACTCAGAGTGGTCGCTGGGGCCAACGTCCTGACTTTC. Protein: CASGAPGLRVVAGANVLTF. The J gene is TRBJ2-6, the V gene TRBV5-5, with D perhaps matching TRBD2 (5 bases). Germline values: CDR1 SGHKS, CDR2 YYEKEE (reference sequence). V was cut by 7 bases and J by 2 bases, with 25 bases left in between. This CDR3 has 19 amino acids. The variable domain in full, with the rest retrieved from reference TRBV5-5 and TRBJ2-6, is DAGVTQSPTHLIKTRGQQVTLRCSPISGHKSVSWYQQVLGQGPQFIFQYYEKEERGRGNFPDRFSARQFPNYSSELNVNALLLGDSALYLCASGAPGLRVVAGANVLTFGAGSRLTVL.

V gene TRBV6-4 combines with J gene TRBJ2-1; TRBD2 matches 12 bases. Trimming cost V 6 bases and J 6 bases; bases outside gene matches: 6. The CDR3 is 15 amino acids. Germline V gives CDR1 MRHNA, CDR2 SNTAGT. The CDR3 is CASRATSGGSNEQFF. The CDR3 nucleotides are TGTGCCAGCAGAGCTACTAGCGGGGGGAGCAATGAGCAGTTCTTC.